This record looks at one T cell receptor beta chain sequence and its context. This record belongs to a study of blood T cell repertoires in COVID-19. Germline V gene lookup returns CDR1 SNHLY and CDR2 FYNNEI. J was trimmed by 2 bases and V by 7 bases; bases with no gene match: 8. CDR3 length equals 15 residues. The protocol was immunoSEQ multiplex PCR, while the TCRdb copy is restricted to in-frame clones and leaves out a portion. The sample consists of some 80,000 clones, 80% to 85% of them appearing once. Sequencing was carried out using peripheral blood. The chain uses TRBV2 and TRBJ2-3; 8 bases match TRBD1. The sequence was obtained from a woman in her 70s with acute or convalescent COVID-19. Here the CDR3 reads CASIPTGVITDTQYF. As DNA, the CDR3 is TGTGCCAGCATCCCGACAGGGGTGATCACAGATACGCAGTATTTT.